The subject of this entry is one T cell receptor beta chain. What antigen it recognizes has not been identified. No base quality information exists; no much larger clone differs at one position. TCRbeta CDR3 regions were amplified from genomic DNA using the immunoSEQ Assay, a bias-controlled multiplex PCR. Processing in the source paper ran as follows. Nucleated cell counts per sample were estimated from amplification of reference gene primers within the assay. Sequence reads were collapsed and filtered to measure the absolute abundance of every unique TCRbeta CDR3 rearrangement. For each sample, productive Simpson clonality was calculated as the square root of Simpson's diversity index over productive rearrangements. TCRdb took over this immuneACCESS table, retaining in-frame rearrangements with V and J assigned. Such tables are incomplete; in checked studies, under half of the missing clones stem from an unresolved V gene, and the remainder is unexplained. V and J calls and clone size are as listed in that table; D and trimming were resolved from the DNA. Here the sample has over 130,000 clones; roughly 84% occur a single time. The ten largest account for almost 9% of the sample.

The data derive from a study of blood T cell repertoires in COVID-19 (dated by TCRdb to the early 2020s). Background on the whole study: The collaborator samples originated in the United States, Italy and Spain and spanned the acute and convalescent phases of COVID-19. The prospective study material was composed of cDNA or gDNA derived from T cells, B-cell-depleted T cells, or PBMCs. Samples came from the ongoing ImmuneRACE study (first 160 participants) plus 1,254 subjects from 6 global collaborators. Where HLA class I and class II types were available, the types were taken from metadata supplied by the sample provider, not from assay-based typing. The repertoires were released in a freely available public database meant as a resource for research on the immune response to SARS-CoV-2. The dataset comprised deeply sampled blood TCRbeta repertoires from subjects exposed to, actively infected with, or recovered from COVID-19. Nearly every sample came with metadata listing a de-identified subject ID, COVID-19 status, age in years and sex. Study-wide conclusions, independent of this receptor: Clinical and demographic metadata were provided uncurated, with the amount varying by source and participant.

In Seattle, one collaborating source enrolled patients while the infection was active and tracked those patients longitudinally over the course of disease. Each collaborating institution followed its own protocols to collect whole blood in K2EDTA tubes. For TCRbeta analysis, collaborators shipped samples as frozen whole blood, isolated PBMCs, or DNA extracted from either of those sample types. V gives up 3 bases and J gives up 10 bases, and the segment between their germline ends measures 10 bases. From the cysteine up to the phenylalanine, the CDR3 has a length of 12 residues. The kept DNA is CDR3 alone, 36 bases in frame from the first base. Reading the germline V gene (reference sequence) gives CDR1 DFQATT and CDR2 SNEGSKA.

The chain couples TRBV20-1 to TRBJ1-6, with no confident D gene call. The sequenced sample was peripheral blood. The receptor was derived from a man younger than 45 with COVID-19, enrolled during active disease. The CDR3 loop reads CSASGQKSPLHF. The base sequence is TGCAGTGCTAGTGGGCAGAAGTCACCCCTCCACTTT.